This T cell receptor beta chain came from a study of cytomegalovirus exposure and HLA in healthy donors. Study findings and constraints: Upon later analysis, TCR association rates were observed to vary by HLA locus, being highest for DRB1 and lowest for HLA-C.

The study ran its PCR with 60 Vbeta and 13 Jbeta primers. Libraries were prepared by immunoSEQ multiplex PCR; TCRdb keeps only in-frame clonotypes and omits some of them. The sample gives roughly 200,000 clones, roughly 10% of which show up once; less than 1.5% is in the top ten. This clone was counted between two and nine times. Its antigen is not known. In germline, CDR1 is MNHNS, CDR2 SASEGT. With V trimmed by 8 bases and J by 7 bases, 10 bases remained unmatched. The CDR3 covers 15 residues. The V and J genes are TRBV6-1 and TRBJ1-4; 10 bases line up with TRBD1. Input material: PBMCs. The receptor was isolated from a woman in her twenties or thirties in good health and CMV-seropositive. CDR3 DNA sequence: TGTGCCAGCTCCCTGGACAGGGGGAGTTTTGAAAAACTGTTTTTT. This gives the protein CASSLDRGSFEKLFF.